These T cell receptor beta chains were read from a single sample in a study of neurological immune-mediated disorders. TCRdb re-called the 5' RACE reads with MiXCR, one entry per CDR3 protein. The table lists 30,000 or so distinct CDR3 sequences, about 3.8% of them singletons. What was sequenced was CD4+ T cells from blood. These TCRs come from a woman in her forties in good health. Each CDR3 is given without its conserved first and last residue.

J gene: TRBJ2-6; V gene: TRBV5-1; CDR3 protein: ASSLESGGGSGANVLT
J gene: TRBJ2-3; V gene: TRBV21-1; CDR3 protein: ASRRGVIAENHTDTQY
J gene: TRBJ1-5; V gene: TRBV9; CDR3 protein: ASSVGKGDQPQH
J gene: TRBJ2-1; V gene: TRBV6-1; CDR3 protein: ASSELFGTSAYNEQF
J gene: TRBJ1-1; V gene: TRBV20-1; CDR3 protein: SASLTGRTEAF
J gene: TRBJ1-4; V gene: TRBV4-2; CDR3 protein: ASSQDLPGGATNEKLF
J gene: TRBJ2-5; V gene: TRBV7-3; CDR3 protein: ASSLRTSGGAETQY
J gene: TRBJ2-5; V gene: TRBV5-1; CDR3 protein: ASRLTGTETQY
J gene: TRBJ2-5; V gene: TRBV7-9; CDR3 protein: ASSPTVTSSGQY
J gene: TRBJ1-5; V gene: TRBV5-5; CDR3 protein: ASSSSYRGPQPQH
J gene: TRBJ2-1; V gene: TRBV5-6; CDR3 protein: ASSLGTSGYNEQF
J gene: TRBJ2-3; V gene: TRBV20-1; CDR3 protein: SALLARAQY
J gene: TRBJ2-1; V gene: TRBV11-2; CDR3 protein: ASGIGGPYNEQF
J gene: TRBJ1-1; V gene: TRBV20-1; CDR3 protein: ISVGNTEAF
J gene: TRBJ2-3; V gene: TRBV5-1; CDR3 protein: ASSLTASVTDTQY
J gene: TRBJ2-5; V gene: TRBV3-1; CDR3 protein: ASSLQGGKETQY
J gene: TRBJ2-2; V gene: TRBV20-1; CDR3 protein: SAQAIQGFTNTGELF